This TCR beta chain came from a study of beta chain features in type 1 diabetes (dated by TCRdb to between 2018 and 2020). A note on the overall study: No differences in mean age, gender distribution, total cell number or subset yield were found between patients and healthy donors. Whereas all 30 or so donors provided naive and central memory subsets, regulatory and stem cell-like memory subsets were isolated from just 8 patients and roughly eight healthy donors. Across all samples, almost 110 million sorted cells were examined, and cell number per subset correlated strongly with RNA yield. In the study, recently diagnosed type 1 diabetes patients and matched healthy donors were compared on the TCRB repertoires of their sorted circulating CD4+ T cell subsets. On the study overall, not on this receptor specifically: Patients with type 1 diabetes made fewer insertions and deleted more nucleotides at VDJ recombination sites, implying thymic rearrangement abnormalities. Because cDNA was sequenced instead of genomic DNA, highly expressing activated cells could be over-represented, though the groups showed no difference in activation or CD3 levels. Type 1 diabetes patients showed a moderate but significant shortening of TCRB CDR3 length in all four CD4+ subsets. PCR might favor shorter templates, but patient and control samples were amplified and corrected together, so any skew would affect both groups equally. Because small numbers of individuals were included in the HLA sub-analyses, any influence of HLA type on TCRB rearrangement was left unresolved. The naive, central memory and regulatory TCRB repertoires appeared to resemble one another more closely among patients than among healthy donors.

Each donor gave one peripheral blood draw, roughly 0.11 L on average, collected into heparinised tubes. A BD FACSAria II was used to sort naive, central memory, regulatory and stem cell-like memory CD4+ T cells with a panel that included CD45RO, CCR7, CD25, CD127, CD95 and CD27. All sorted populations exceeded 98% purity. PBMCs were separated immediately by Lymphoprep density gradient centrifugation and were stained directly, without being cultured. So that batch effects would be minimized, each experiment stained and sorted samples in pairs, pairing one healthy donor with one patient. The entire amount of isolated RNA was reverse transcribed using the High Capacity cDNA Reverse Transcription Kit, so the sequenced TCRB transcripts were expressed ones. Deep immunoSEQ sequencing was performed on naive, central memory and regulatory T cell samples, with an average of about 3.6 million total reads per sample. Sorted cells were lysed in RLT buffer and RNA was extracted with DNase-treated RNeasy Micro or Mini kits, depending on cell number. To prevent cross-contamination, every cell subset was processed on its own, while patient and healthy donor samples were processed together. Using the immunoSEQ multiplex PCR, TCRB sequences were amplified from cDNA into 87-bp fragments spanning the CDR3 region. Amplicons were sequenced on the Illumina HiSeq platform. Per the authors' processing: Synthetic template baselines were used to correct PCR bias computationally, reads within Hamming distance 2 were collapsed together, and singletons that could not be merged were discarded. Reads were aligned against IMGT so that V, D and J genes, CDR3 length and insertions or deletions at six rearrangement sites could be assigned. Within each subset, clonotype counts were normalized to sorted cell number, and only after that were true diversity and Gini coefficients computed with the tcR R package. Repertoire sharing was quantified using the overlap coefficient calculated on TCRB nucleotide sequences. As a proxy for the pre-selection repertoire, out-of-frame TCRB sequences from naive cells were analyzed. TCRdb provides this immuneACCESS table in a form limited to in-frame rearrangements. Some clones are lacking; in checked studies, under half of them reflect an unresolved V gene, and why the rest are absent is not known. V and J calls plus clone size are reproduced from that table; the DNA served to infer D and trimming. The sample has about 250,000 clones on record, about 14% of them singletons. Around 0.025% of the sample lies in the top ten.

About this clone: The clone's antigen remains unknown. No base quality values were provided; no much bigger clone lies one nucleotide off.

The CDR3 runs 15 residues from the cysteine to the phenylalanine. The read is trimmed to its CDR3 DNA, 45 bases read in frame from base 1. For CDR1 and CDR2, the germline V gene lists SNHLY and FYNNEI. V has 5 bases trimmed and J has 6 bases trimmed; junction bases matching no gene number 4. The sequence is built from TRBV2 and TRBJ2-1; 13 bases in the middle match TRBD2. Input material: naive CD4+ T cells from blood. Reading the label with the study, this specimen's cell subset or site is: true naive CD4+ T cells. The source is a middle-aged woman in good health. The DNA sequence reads TGTGCCAGCAGTACTAGCGGGGGGGCCATCAATGAGCAGTTCTTC. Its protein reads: CASSTSGGAINEQFF.